The entry below describes one TCR beta chain. Its target is unknown. These data are taken from a study of cytomegalovirus exposure and HLA in healthy donors. PCR primers comprised 60 Vbeta and 13 Jbeta primers. Profiled with immunoSEQ multiplex PCR; TCRdb holds only in-frame clones, not every one. The sample records 95,000 to 150,000 clones, about four fifths being singletons. Whole-study findings and limits: For most TCR beta V segments, an earlier analysis put the productive rate at about 87% or about 30% of the time.

The origin of this receptor is a female donor in good health and CMV-seropositive. Sequencing used PBMCs.

CDR3 coding DNA: TGTGCCAGCAGCTTGTGGTCAGGGGGGAACACTGAAGCTTTCTTT. The encoded protein is CASSLWSGGNTEAFF. The J gene is TRBJ1-1, the V gene TRBV5-6, with 7 bases fitting TRBD1. Trimming took 1 base from V and 1 from J; bases not matched to a gene: 4. The CDR3 is made up of 15 amino acids. The germline CDR1 and CDR2 sequences are SGHDT and YYEEEE.